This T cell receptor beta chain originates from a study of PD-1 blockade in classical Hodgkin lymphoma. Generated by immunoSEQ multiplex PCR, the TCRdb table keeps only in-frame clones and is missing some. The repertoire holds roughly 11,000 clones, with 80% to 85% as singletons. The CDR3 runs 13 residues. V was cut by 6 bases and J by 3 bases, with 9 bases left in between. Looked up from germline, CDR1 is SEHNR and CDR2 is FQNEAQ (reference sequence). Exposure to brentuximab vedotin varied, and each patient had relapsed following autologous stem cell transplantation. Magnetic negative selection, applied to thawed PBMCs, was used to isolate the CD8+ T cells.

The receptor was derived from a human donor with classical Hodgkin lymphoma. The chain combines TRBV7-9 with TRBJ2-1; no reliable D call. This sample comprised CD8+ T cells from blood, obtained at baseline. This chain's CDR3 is CASSNSLYNEQFF. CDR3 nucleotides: TGTGCCAGCAGTAACTCACTCTACAATGAGCAGTTCTTC.